A selection of T cell receptor beta chains follows, all from one sample in a study of blood T cell repertoires in COVID-19. Clones were sequenced by immunoSEQ multiplex PCR, and TCRdb holds only the in-frame ones, with some missing. Of roughly 380,000 clones listed, about 88% are singletons. Material: peripheral blood. These receptors all come from a woman aged 40 to 50 with COVID-19, enrolled during active disease. Both conserved end residues are part of each CDR3. A D gene is named only where the DNA matches it firmly. Only some rows state a clone size, as once, few, many or a class for expanded clones.

j_call | v_call | clone_size | d_call | cdr3_aa | cdr3_nt
TRBJ2-3 | TRBV6-2/TRBV6-3 | NA | NA | CASSSGRGGVDTQYF | TGTGCCAGCAGTTCAGGGCGAGGGGGTGTAGATACGCAGTATTTT
TRBJ2-5 | TRBV5-4 | once | NA | CASSLRVSETQYF | TGTGCCAGCAGCTTACGGGTATCAGAGACCCAGTACTTC
TRBJ1-1 | TRBV10-3 | NA | NA | CAISERGDTEAFF | TGTGCCATCAGTGAACGGGGAGACACTGAAGCTTTCTTT
TRBJ2-1 | TRBV11-3 | NA | NA | CASSLDAGRAVFNEQFF | TGTGCCAGCAGCTTAGATGCTGGCAGGGCGGTCTTCAATGAGCAGTTCTTC
TRBJ2-2 | TRBV9 | NA | NA | CASSVAGGDTGELFF | TGTGCCAGCAGCGTAGCTGGCGGGGACACCGGGGAGCTGTTTTTT
TRBJ1-1 | TRBV27 | NA | NA | CASSLGQGQENTEAFF | TGTGCCAGCAGTTTGGGGCAGGGGCAAGAGAACACTGAAGCTTTCTTT
TRBJ1-2 | TRBV6-2/TRBV6-3 | NA | NA | CASSYSARTFPSVLNYGYTF | TGTGCCAGCAGTTACTCAGCCCGGACATTCCCTTCGGTATTGAACTATGGCTACACCTTC
TRBJ2-2 | TRBV5-1 | few | TRBD2 | CASGRLAGDTGELFF | TGCGCCAGCGGTCGACTAGCGGGAGACACCGGGGAGCTGTTTTTT
TRBJ2-7 | TRBV12-2 | once | NA | CASRRTGFVCYYEQYF | TGTGCAAGTCGCCGGACAGGGTTCGTGTGTTACTACGAGCAGTACTTC
TRBJ1-2 | TRBV19 | NA | NA | CASSPQGQSGYTF | TGTGCCAGTAGTCCACAGGGTCAGAGTGGCTACACCTTC
TRBJ2-7 | TRBV28 | NA | NA | CASTSPGRPPVKQYF | TGTGCCAGCACCTCACCAGGGCGGCCACCTGTAAAGCAGTACTTC
TRBJ2-7 | TRBV5-1 | NA | NA | CASSSQWGDEQYF | TGCGCCAGCAGCTCCCAGTGGGGAGACGAGCAGTACTTC
TRBJ1-6 | TRBV19 | NA | NA | CASRNQKQGMASPLHF | TGTGCCAGTAGGAACCAGAAACAGGGTATGGCTTCACCCCTCCACTTT
TRBJ1-3 | TRBV5-1 | NA | NA | CASSLDGGNTIYF | TGCGCCAGCAGCTTGGACGGTGGAAACACCATATATTTT
TRBJ1-1 | TRBV28 | NA | TRBD1 | CASCRTGSVEAFF | TGTGCCAGCTGTCGGACAGGGTCGGTAGAAGCTTTCTTT
TRBJ2-7 | TRBV28 | NA | NA | CASSVRGFEQYF | TGTGCCAGCAGTGTTCGAGGCTTCGAGCAGTACTTC
TRBJ2-2 | TRBV5-4 | few | NA | CASSPDSVRTGELFF | TGTGCCAGCAGCCCTGACAGTGTCCGCACCGGGGAGCTGTTTTTT
TRBJ1-6 | TRBV3-1/TRBV3-2 | once | NA | CASSQEWQGNSPLHF | TGTGCCAGCAGCCAAGAATGGCAGGGGAATTCACCCCTCCACTTT
TRBJ2-2 | TRBV6-5 | NA | TRBD1 | CASSPRGIEAGELFF | TGTGCCAGCAGTCCCAGGGGGATAGAGGCCGGGGAGCTGTTTTTT
TRBJ1-5 | TRBV27 | NA | NA | CASSLGPKNQPQHF | TGTGCCAGCAGTTTAGGGCCCAAAAATCAGCCCCAGCATTTT
TRBJ2-6 | TRBV2 | NA | TRBD1 | CASSEGTGTGANVLTF | TGTGCCAGCAGTGAAGGGACAGGGACCGGGGCCAACGTCCTGACTTTC
TRBJ1-5 | TRBV4-3 | NA | NA | CASSQVGSRGPQHF | TGCGCCAGCAGCCAAGTCGGGAGTAGAGGGCCCCAGCATTTT
TRBJ1-5 | TRBV7-2 | NA | TRBD1 | CASSPYGTGLNQPQHF | TGTGCCAGCAGCCCATATGGGACAGGCCTAAATCAGCCCCAGCATTTT
TRBJ1-1 | TRBV20-1 | NA | NA | CSAFTGTEAFF | TGCAGTGCCTTTACAGGGACTGAAGCTTTCTTT
TRBJ1-1 | TRBV7-2 | NA | NA | CASSRWGGDTEAFF | TGTGCCAGCAGCCGCTGGGGAGGTGACACTGAAGCTTTCTTT
TRBJ1-1 | TRBV7-2 | once | NA | CASSLAARSEAFF | TGTGCCAGCAGCTTAGCGGCAAGGAGCGAAGCTTTCTTT
TRBJ1-2 | TRBV6-5 | NA | NA | CASRPTGSGGYTF | TGTGCCAGCAGACCGACGGGCTCGGGAGGCTACACCTTC
TRBJ1-2 | TRBV2 | NA | NA | CASRIRDTRGGYTF | TGTGCCAGCAGAATCCGGGACACCCGGGGTGGCTACACCTTC
TRBJ2-5 | TRBV7-9 | NA | TRBD2 | CASSLDVTSGQETQYF | TGTGCCAGCAGCTTAGATGTGACTAGCGGACAAGAGACCCAGTACTTC
TRBJ2-1 | TRBV15 | NA | TRBD2 | CATSRELAGEGEQFF | TGTGCCACCAGCAGAGAACTAGCGGGGGAGGGTGAGCAGTTCTTC
TRBJ2-5 | TRBV6-5 | NA | TRBD1 | CASTGQGQETQYF | TGTGCCAGCACGGGACAGGGACAAGAGACCCAGTACTTC
TRBJ2-7 | TRBV19 | NA | TRBD1 | CATKTGQGAAYEQYF | TGTGCCACCAAAACGGGACAGGGGGCTGCCTACGAGCAGTACTTC